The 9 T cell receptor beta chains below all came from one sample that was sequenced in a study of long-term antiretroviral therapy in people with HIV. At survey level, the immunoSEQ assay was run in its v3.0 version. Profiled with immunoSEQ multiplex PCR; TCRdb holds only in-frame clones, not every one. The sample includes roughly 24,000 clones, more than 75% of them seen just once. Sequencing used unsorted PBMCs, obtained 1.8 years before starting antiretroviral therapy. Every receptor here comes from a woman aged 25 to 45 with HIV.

This chain's CDR3 is CASSQGSSNQPQHF. The CDR3 DNA follows: TGCGCCAGCAGCCAAGGTAGTAGCAATCAGCCCCAGCATTTT. The chain recombines TRBV4-1 with TRBJ1-5; no definite D call. CDR3 length equals 14 residues. With 1 base removed from V and 0 bases from J, the gap between germline ends came to 4 bases. Germline CDR1 is MGHRA and CDR2 is YSYEKL.

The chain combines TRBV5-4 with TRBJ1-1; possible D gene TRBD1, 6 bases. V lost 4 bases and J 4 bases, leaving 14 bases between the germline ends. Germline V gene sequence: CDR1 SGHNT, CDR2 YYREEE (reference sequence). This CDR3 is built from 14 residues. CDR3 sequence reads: CASSRGQLFTEAFF. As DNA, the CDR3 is TGTGCCAGCAGCCGCGGACAGCTCTTCACTGAAGCTTTCTTT.

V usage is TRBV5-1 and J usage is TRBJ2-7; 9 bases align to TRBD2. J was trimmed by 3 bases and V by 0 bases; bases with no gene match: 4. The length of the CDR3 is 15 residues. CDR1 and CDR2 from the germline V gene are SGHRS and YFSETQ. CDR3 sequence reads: CASSLGGGAVYEQYV. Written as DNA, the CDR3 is TGCGCCAGCAGCTTGGGCGGGGGGGCAGTCTACGAGCAGTACGTC.

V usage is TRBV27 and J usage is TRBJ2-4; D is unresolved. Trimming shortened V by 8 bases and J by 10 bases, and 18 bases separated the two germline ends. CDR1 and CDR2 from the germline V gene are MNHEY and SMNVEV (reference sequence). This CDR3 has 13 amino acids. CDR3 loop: CASSPGGGLIQYF. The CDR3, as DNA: TGTGCCAGCTCCCCCGGCGGCGGCCTGATTCAGTACTTC.

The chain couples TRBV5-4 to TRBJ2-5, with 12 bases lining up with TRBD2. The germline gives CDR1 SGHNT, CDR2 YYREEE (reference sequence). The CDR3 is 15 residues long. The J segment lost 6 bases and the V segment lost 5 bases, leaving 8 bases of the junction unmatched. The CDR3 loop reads CASRAASGGAQTQYF. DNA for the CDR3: TGTGCCAGCAGGGCAGCTAGCGGGGGGGCGCAGACCCAGTACTTC.

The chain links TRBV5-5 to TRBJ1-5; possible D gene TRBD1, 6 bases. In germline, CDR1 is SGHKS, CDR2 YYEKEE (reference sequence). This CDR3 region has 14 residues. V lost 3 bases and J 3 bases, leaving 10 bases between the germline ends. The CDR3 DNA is TGTGCCAGCAGCTCCGACAGGTCCAATCAGCCCCAGCATTTT. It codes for CASSSDRSNQPQHF.

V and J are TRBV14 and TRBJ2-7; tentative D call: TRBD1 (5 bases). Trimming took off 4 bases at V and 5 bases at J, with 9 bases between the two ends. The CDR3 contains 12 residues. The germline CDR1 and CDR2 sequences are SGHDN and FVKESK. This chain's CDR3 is CASSPQGDEQYV. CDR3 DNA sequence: TGTGCCAGCAGCCCGCAGGGCGACGAGCAGTACGTC.

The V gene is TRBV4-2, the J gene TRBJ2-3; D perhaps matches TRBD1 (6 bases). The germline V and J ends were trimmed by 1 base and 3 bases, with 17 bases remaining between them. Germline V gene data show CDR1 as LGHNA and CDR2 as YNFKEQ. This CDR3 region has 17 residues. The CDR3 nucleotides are TGTGCCAGCAGCCAAGGTTTATCAGGGGACGGGACAGATACGCAGTATTTT. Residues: CASSQGLSGDGTDTQYF.

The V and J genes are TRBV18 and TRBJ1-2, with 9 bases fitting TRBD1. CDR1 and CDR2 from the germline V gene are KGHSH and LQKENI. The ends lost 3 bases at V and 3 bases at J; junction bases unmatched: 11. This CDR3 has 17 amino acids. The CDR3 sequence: CASSPVPGTGRDYGYTF. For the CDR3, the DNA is TGTGCCAGCTCACCCGTTCCAGGGACAGGGAGGGACTATGGCTACACCTTC.